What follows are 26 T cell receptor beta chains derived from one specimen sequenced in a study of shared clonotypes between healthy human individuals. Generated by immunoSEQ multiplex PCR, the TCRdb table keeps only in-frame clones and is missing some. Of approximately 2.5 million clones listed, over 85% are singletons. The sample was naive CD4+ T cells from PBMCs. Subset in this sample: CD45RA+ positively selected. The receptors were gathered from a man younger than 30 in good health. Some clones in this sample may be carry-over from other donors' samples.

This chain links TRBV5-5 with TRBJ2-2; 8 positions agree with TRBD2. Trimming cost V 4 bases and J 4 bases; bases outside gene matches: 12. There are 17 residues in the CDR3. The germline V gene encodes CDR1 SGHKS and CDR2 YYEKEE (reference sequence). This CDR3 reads CASSQGPSGRSTGELFF. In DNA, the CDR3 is TGTGCCAGCAGCCAAGGCCCCAGCGGGAGATCCACCGGGGAGCTGTTTTTT.

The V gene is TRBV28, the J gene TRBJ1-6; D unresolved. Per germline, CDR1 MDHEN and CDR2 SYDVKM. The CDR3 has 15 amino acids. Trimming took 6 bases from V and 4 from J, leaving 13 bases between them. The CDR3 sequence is CASSTETEYNSPLHF. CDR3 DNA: TGTGCCAGCAGCACCGAGACCGAGTATAATTCACCCCTCCACTTT. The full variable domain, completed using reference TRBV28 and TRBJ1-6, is DVKVTQSSRYLVKRTGEKVFLECVQDMDHENMFWYRQDPGLGLRLIYFSYDVKMKEKGDIPEGYSVSREKKERFSLILESASTNQTSMYLCASSTETEYNSPLHFGNGTRLTVT.

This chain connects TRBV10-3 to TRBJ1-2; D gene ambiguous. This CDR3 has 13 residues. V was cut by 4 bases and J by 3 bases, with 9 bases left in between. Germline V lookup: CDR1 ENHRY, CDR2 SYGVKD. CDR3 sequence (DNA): TGTGCCATCAGTGCAGACACTTACTATGGCTACACCTTC. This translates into CAISADTYYGYTF.

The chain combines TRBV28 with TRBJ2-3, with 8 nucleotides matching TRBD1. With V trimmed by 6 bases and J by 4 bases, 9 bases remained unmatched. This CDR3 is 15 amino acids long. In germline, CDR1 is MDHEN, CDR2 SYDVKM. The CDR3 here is CASSRGDRRADTQYF. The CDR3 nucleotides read TGTGCCAGCAGCCGAGGGGACAGGCGGGCAGATACGCAGTATTTT.

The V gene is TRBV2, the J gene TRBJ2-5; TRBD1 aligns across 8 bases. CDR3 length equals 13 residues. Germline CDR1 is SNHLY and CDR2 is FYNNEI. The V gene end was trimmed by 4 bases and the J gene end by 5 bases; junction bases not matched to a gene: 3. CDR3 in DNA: TGTGCCAGCAGTGCGGACAGGGCGGAGACCCAGTACTTC. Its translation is CASSADRAETQYF.

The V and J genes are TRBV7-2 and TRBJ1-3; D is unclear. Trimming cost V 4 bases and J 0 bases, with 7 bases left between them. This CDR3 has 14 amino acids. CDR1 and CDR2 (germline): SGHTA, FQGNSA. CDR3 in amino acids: CASSSGISGNTIYF. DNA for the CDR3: TGTGCCAGCAGCTCGGGGATCTCTGGAAACACCATATATTTT.

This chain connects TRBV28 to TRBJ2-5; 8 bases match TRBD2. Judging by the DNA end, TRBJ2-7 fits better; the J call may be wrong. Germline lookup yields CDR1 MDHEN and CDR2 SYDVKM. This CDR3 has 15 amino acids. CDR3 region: CASSFFSGSSYEQYF. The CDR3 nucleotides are TGTGCCAGCAGTTTCTTCAGCGGGAGCTCCTACGAGCAGTACTTC.

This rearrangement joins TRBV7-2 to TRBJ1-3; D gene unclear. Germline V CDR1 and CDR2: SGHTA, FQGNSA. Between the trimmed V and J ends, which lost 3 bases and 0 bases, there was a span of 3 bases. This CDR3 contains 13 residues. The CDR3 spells CASSFGSGNTIYF. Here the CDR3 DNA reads TGTGCCAGCAGCTTTGGCTCTGGAAACACCATATATTTT.

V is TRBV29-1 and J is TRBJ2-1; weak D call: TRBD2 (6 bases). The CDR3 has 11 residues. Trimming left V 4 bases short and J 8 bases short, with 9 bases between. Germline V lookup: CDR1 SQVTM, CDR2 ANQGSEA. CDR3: CSVVTGDEQFF. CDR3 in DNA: TGCAGCGTTGTCACGGGGGATGAGCAGTTCTTC.

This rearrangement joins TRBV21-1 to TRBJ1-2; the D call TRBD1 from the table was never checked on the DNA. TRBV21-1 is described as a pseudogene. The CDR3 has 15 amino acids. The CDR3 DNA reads TGTGCCAGCATCATACAGGGGGCGAGGGACTATGGCTACACCTTC. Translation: CASIIQGARDYGYTF.

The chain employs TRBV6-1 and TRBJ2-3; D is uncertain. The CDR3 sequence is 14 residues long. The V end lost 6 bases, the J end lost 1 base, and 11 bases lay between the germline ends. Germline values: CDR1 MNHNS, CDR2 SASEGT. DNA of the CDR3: TGTGCCAGCAGCTGGCGGCAGGGCACAGATACGCAGTATTTT. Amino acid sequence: CASSWRQGTDTQYF.

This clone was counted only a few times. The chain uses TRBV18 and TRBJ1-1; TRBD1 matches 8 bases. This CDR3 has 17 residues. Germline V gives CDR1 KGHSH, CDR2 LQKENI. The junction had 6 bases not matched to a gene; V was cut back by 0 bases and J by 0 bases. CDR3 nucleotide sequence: TGTGCCAGCTCACCACCAAACAGGGGGATCTTGAACACTGAAGCTTTCTTT. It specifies CASSPPNRGILNTEAFF.

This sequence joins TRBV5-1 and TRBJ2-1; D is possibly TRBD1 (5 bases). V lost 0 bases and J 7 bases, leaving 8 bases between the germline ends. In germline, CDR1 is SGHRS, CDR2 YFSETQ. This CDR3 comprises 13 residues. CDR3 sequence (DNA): TGCGCCAGCAGCTTGGCTAGGACAAATGAGCAGTTCTTC. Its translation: CASSLARTNEQFF. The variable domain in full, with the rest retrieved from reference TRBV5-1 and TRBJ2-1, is KAGVTQTPRYLIKTRGQQVTLSCSPISGHRSVSWYQQTPGQGLQFLFEYFSETQRNKGNFPGRFSGRQFSNSRSEMNVSTLELGDSALYLCASSLARTNEQFFGPGTRLTVL.

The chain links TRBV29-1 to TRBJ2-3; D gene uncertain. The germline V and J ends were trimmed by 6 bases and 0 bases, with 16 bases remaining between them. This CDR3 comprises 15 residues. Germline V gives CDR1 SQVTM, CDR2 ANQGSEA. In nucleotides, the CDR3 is TGCAGCGTAACCGGTCCGGCGTTTAGCACAGATACGCAGTATTTT. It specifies CSVTGPAFSTDTQYF.

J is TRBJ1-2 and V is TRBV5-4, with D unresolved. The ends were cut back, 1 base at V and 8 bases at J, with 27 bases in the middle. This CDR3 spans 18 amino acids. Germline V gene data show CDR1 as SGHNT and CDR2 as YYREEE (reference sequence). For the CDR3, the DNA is TGTGCCAGCAGCTTGCCGGGCCCCCTAGGAGGTACGTCCGAAGGCTACACCTTC. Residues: CASSLPGPLGGTSEGYTF.

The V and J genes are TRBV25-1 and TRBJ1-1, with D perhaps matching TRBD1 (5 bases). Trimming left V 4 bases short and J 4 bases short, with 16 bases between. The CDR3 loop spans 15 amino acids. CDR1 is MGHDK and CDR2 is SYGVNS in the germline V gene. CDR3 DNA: TGTGCCAGCAGTGTTAATACCGGGGGATCCACTGAAGCTTTCTTT. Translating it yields CASSVNTGGSTEAFF. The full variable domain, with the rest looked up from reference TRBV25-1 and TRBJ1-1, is EADIYQTPRYLVIGTGKKITLECSQTMGHDKMYWYQQDPGMELHLIHYSYGVNSTEKGDLSSESTVSRIRTEHFPLTLESARPSHTSQYLCASSVNTGGSTEAFFGQGTRLTVV.

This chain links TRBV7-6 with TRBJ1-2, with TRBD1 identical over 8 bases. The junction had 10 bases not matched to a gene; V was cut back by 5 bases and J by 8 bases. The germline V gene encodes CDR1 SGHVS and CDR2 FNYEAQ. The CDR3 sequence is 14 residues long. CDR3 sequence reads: CASSEAGGEGGYTF. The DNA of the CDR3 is TGTGCCAGCAGCGAGGCAGGGGGCGAAGGAGGCTACACCTTC.

The CDR3 DNA follows: TGCAGCGTTGAAGGACTATACCAAGAGACCCAGTACTTC. This encodes CSVEGLYQETQYF. The genes are TRBV29-1 and TRBJ2-5; D perhaps matches TRBD2 (5 bases). The ends were cut back, 1 base at V and 0 bases at J, with 6 bases in the middle. Germline V gene data show CDR1 as SQVTM and CDR2 as ANQGSEA. The CDR3 covers 13 residues. The variable domain in full, with the rest retrieved from reference TRBV29-1 and TRBJ2-5, is SAVISQKPSRDICQRGTSLTIQCQVDSQVTMMFWYRQQPGQSLTLIATANQGSEATYESGFVIDKFPISRPNLTFSTLTVSNMSPEDSSIYLCSVEGLYQETQYFGPGTRLLVL.

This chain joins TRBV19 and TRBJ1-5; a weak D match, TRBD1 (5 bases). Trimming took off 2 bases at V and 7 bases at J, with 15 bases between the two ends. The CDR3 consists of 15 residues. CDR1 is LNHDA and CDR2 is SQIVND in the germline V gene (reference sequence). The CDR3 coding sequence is TGTGCCAGTAGTATAAAAGGTGGGGCTCTCCAGCCCCAGCATTTT. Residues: CASSIKGGALQPQHF.

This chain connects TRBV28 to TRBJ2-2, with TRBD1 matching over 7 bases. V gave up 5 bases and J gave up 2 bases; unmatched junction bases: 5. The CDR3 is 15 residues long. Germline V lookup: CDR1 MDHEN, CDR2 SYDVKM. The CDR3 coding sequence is TGTGCCAGCAGTGTGGGACAGCGAAACACCGGGGAGCTGTTTTTT. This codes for CASSVGQRNTGELFF.

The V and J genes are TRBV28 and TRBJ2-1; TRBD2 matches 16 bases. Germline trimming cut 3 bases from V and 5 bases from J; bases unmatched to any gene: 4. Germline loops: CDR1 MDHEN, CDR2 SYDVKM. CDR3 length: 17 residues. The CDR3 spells CASSLVGTSGRDNEQFF. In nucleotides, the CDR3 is TGTGCCAGCAGTTTGGTGGGGACTAGCGGGAGGGACAATGAGCAGTTCTTC. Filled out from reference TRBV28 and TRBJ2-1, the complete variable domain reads DVKVTQSSRYLVKRTGEKVFLECVQDMDHENMFWYRQDPGLGLRLIYFSYDVKMKEKGDIPEGYSVSREKKERFSLILESASTNQTSMYLCASSLVGTSGRDNEQFFGPGTRLTVL.

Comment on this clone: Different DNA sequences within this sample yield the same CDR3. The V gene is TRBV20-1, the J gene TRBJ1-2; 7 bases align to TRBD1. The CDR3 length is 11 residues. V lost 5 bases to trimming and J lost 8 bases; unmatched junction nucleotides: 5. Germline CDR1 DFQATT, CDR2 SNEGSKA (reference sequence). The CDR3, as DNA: TGCAGTGCTCCCTACAGGGGCGGCTACACCTTC. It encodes CSAPYRGGYTF.

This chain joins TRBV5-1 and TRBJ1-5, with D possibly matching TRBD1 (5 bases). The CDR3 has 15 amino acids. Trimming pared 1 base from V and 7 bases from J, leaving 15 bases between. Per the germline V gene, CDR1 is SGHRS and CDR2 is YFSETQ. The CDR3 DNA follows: TGCGCCAGCAGCTTGTATGGGGCCACGGGGCAGCCCCAGCATTTT. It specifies CASSLYGATGQPQHF.

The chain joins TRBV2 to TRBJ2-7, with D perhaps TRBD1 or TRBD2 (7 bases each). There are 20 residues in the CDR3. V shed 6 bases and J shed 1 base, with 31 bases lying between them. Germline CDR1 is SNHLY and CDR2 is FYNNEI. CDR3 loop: CASSDVFLSRQGGFSYEQYF. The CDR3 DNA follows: TGTGCCAGCAGCGACGTGTTCCTCTCTAGACAGGGAGGGTTTTCCTACGAGCAGTACTTC.

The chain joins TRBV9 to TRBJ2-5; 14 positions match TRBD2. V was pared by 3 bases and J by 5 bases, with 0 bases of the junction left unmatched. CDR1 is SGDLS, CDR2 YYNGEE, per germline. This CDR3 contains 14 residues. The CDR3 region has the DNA TGTGCCAGCAGCGGGACTAGCGGGAGGGAGACCCAGTACTTC. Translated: CASSGTSGRETQYF.

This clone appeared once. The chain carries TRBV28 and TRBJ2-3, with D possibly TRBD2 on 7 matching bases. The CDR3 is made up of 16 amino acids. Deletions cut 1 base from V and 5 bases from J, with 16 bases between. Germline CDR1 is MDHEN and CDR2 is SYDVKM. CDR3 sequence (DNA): TGTGCCAGCAGTTTATTCGGGGGGCCGCCTGGAGATACGCAGTATTTT. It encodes CASSLFGGPPGDTQYF.